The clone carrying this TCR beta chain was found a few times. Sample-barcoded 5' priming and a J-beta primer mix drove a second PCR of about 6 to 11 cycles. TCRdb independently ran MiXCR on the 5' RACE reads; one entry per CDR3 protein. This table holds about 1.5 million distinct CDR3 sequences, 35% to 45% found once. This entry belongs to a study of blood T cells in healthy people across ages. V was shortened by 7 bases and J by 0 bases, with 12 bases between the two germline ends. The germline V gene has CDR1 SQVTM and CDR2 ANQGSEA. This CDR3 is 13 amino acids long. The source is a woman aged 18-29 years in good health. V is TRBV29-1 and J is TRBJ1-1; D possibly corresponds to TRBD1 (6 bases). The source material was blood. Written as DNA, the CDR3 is TGCAGCGCACAAGGACAGATGAACACTGAAGCTTTCTTT. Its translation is CSAQGQMNTEAFF.